The TCR beta chain under discussion was sequenced for a study of control samples from healthy donors and cancer patients. TCRdb keeps only in-frame clones here, not all; method: immunoSEQ multiplex PCR. The data contain 150,000 to 200,000 clones, approximately 90% of them seen just once; the ten biggest clones take up 12%. Material for sequencing was blood. The receptor was derived from a man younger than 40 in good health.

This chain's CDR3 is CASSSRLNTEAFF. The DNA of the CDR3 is TGTGCCAGCAGCTCACGTCTGAACACTGAAGCTTTCTTT. The rearrangement links TRBV5-6 to TRBJ1-1; D unresolved. CDR1 SGHDT and CDR2 YYEEEE come from the germline V gene. The CDR3 is 13 residues long. The V and J ends lost 3 bases and 0 bases respectively, with 6 bases between them.